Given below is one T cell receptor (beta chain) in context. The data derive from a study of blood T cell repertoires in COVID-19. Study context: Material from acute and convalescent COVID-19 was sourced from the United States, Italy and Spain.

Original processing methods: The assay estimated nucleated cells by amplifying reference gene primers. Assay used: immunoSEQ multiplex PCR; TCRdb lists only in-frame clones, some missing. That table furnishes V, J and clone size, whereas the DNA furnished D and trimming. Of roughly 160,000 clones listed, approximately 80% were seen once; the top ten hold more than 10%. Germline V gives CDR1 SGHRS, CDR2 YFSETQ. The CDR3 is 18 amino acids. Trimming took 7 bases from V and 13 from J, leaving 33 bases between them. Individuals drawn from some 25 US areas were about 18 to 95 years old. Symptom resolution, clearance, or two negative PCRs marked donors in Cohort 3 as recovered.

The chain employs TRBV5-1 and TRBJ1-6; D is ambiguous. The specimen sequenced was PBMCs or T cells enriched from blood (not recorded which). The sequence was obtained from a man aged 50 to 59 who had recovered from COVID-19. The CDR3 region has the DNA TGCGCCAGCCCGCTAGAATGGAGGGTTATTTATTGTTGTTCTCCCCTCCACTTT. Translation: CASPLEWRVIYCCSPLHF.